Listed below are T cell receptor beta chains from one sample, sequenced in a study of control samples from healthy donors and cancer patients. Measured with immunoSEQ multiplex PCR; TCRdb has only the in-frame clones, and not every one. The sample holds roughly 370,000 clones; roughly 90% are singletons and the top ten take more than 6%. Sequencing input: PBMCs. The receptors stem from a man in his forties or fifties with head and neck cancer. The CDR3 runs from the conserved cysteine through the conserved F or W. A D gene is named only where the DNA matches it firmly. Clone size is not always given. Where it is, it says once, few, many or a class for expanded clones.

abundance	j_gene	d_gene	v_gene	CDR3nt	CDR3aa
-	TRBJ2-7	-	TRBV11-2	TGTGCCAGCAGCTTATGGTCTAACACACGCTCCTACGAGCAGTACTTC	CASSLWSNTRSYEQYF
-	TRBJ2-2	-	TRBV27	TGTGCCAGCACAACAGGGAACACCGGGGAGCTGTTTTTT	CASTTGNTGELFF
-	TRBJ2-6	-	TRBV23-1	TGCGCCAGCAGTCAATCTTCTGTTGGGACAATTTTTTCTGGGGCCAACGTCCTGACTTTC	CASSQSSVGTIFSGANVLTF
-	TRBJ2-2	TRBD2	TRBV29-1	TGCAGCGTTGGGACTAGCACCGGGGAGCTGTTTTTT	CSVGTSTGELFF
few	TRBJ1-1	-	TRBV30	TGTGCCTGGAGTGTACTGGGGGGGACTGAAGCTTTCTTT	CAWSVLGGTEAFF
-	TRBJ2-1	TRBD2	TRBV5-1	TGCGCCAGCAACCCCCGGGGGAGGGAAGGATACAATGAGCAGTTCTTC	CASNPRGREGYNEQFF
-	TRBJ1-1	-	TRBV6-4	TGTGCCAGCAGTGAGAAGGTGAACACTGAAGCTTTCTTT	CASSEKVNTEAFF
-	TRBJ2-3	-	TRBV6-6	TGTGCCAGCAGTTCCCTAAGCCGAGATACGCAGTATTTT	CASSSLSRDTQYF
-	TRBJ1-2	-	TRBV27	TGTGCCAGCAGCCTTTTACGGGGGGGAGGCTACACCTTC	CASSLLRGGGYTF
-	TRBJ2-3	-	TRBV7-2	TGTGCCAGCAGCCAGATGCCTTATACGCAGTATTTT	CASSQMPYTQYF
-	TRBJ1-5	-	TRBV15	TGTGCCACCAGCAAGAGCAATCAGCCCCAGCATTTT	CATSKSNQPQHF
few	TRBJ2-7	-	TRBV4-2	TGTGCCAGCAGCCAAGCCGGGACCCTTCGCGAGCAGTACTTC	CASSQAGTLREQYF